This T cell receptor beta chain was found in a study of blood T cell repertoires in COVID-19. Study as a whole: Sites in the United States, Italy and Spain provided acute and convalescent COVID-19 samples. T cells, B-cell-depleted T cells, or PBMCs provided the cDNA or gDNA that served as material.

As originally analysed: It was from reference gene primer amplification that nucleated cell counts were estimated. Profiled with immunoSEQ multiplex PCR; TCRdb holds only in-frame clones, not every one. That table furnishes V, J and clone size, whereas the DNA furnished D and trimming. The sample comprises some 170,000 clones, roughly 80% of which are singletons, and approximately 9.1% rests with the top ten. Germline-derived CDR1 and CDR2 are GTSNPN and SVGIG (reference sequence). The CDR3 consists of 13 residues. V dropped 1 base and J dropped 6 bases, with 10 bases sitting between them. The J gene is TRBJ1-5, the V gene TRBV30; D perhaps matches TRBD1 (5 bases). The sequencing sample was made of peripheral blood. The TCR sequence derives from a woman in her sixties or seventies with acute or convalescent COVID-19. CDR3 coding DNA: TGTGCCTGGAGTGGACAGCAGCGTCAGCCCCAGCATTTT. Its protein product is CAWSGQQRQPQHF.